Below, 27 T cell receptor beta chains from the same sample are listed, as sequenced in a study of T-cell reconstitution after alpha-beta-depleted transplantation in children. The TCRbeta library was prepared with unique molecular identifiers. MiXCR, applied by TCRdb to the PCR reads, yields one record per CDR3 protein. The sample comprises more than 250,000 distinct CDR3 sequences, approximately 9.8% of which are singletons, and roughly a tenth rests with the top ten. This sample comprised PBMCs from the stem cell graft donor, obtained from the stem cell graft. The receptors derive from a human donor who donated a stem cell graft to a child with SCID.

V usage is TRBV6-5 and J usage is TRBJ2-2, with D unclear. Germline loops: CDR1 MNHEY, CDR2 SVGAGI. Deletions cut 0 bases from V and 6 bases from J, with 17 bases between. The CDR3 length is 17 residues. The CDR3 loop is CASSYSSFGEYAGELFF. In DNA, the CDR3 is TGTGCCAGCAGTTACTCGAGCTTCGGTGAATACGCCGGGGAGCTGTTTTTT.

This sequence joins TRBV12-3 or TRBV12-4 and TRBJ2-1; D remains unclear. Deletions cut 5 bases from V and 5 bases from J, with 16 bases between. This CDR3 comprises 15 residues. CDR3 residues: CASSRLAPENNEQFF. CDR3 nucleotide sequence: TGTGCCAGCAGTCGACTGGCTCCTGAAAACAATGAGCAGTTCTTC.

The V and J genes are TRBV6-5 and TRBJ2-6, with D maybe TRBD2 (6 bases). Trimming took off 2 bases at V and 3 bases at J, with 11 bases between the two ends. The CDR3 is made up of 16 amino acids. Germline values: CDR1 MNHEY, CDR2 SVGAGI. Written as DNA, the CDR3 is TGTGCCAGCAGTTACCTACGCGGGGATGGGGCCAACGTCCTGACTTTC. Protein sequence: CASSYLRGDGANVLTF.

The rearrangement joins TRBV20-1 to TRBJ1-1; D not certain. CDR1 is DFQATT, CDR2 SNEGSKA, per germline (reference sequence). V dropped 5 bases and J dropped 2 bases, with 12 bases sitting between them. The CDR3 loop spans 13 amino acids. CDR3 sequence: CSARLQINTEAFF. The CDR3 DNA reads TGCAGTGCTCGGTTACAGATTAACACTGAAGCTTTCTTT.

This clonotype has just a few counts. The genes are TRBV6-2 or TRBV6-3 and TRBJ1-5; weak D call: TRBD1 (6 bases). Deletions cut 6 bases from V and 6 bases from J, with 21 bases between. The CDR3 extends over 16 amino acids. CDR1 and CDR2 from the germline V gene are MNHEY and SVGEGT. DNA for the CDR3: TGTGCCAGCAGGTCCTTCGGGGGGCGAGTGGGTCAGCCCCAGCATTTT. It codes for CASRSFGGRVGQPQHF.

The chain couples TRBV11-1 to TRBJ2-3; no clear D gene. The CDR3 is 15 amino acids. V lost 3 bases and J lost 2, with 12 bases in between. Germline lookup yields CDR1 SGHAT and CDR2 FQDESV (reference sequence). In DNA form, the CDR3 reads TGTGCCAGCAGCTTCGCCGAGTCTAACACAGATACGCAGTATTTT. Translating gives CASSFAESNTDTQYF.

DNA for the CDR3: TGTGCCAGCAGTTTATTCCCCAATCAGCCCCAGCATTTT. Residues: CASSLFPNQPQHF. The rearrangement joins TRBV27 to TRBJ1-5; D not certain. This CDR3 has 13 amino acids. The V end was cut by 1 base, the J end by 3 bases, with 4 bases between. Germline CDR1 and CDR2: MNHEY and SMNVEV (reference sequence).

This chain joins TRBV10-3 and TRBJ1-3; tentatively, D is TRBD1 (5 bases). Trimming left V 4 bases short and J 0 bases short, with 7 bases between. The CDR3 sequence is 14 residues long. In germline, CDR1 is ENHRY, CDR2 SYGVKD. CDR3 loop: CAISVDTSGNTIYF. The CDR3, as DNA: TGTGCCATCAGTGTGGACACCTCTGGAAACACCATATATTTT.

This clonotype has a handful of counts. The genes are TRBV4-1 and TRBJ2-1, with 9 bases matching TRBD2. CDR1 is MGHRA, CDR2 YSYEKL, per germline. This CDR3 contains 16 residues. V lost 3 bases, J lost 4 bases, and 7 bases stayed unmatched. Written as DNA, the CDR3 is TGCGCCAGCAGCCACATGACTAGCGGTGGTTACAATGAGCAGTTCTTC. This translates into CASSHMTSGGYNEQFF.

This chain links TRBV28 with TRBJ2-6; tentative D call: TRBD1 (5 bases). This CDR3 has 15 residues. Trimming removed 6 bases at V and 4 bases at J, with 13 bases between. Germline-derived CDR1 and CDR2 are MDHEN and SYDVKM. CDR3 loop: CASSNRGTGANVLTF. In DNA form, the CDR3 reads TGTGCCAGCAGCAATAGGGGAACCGGGGCCAACGTCCTGACTTTC.

The chain couples TRBV29-1 to TRBJ1-6, with D unclear. This CDR3 region has 13 residues. Germline V lookup: CDR1 SQVTM, CDR2 ANQGSEA. The V end lost 0 bases, the J end lost 1 base, and 1 base lay between the germline ends. The CDR3 is CSVEESYNSPLHF. The CDR3 DNA is TGCAGCGTTGAAGAGTCCTATAATTCACCCCTCCACTTT.

This clonotype turned up a few times. The V and J genes are TRBV3-1 and TRBJ2-5; no definite D call. The CDR3 is made up of 15 amino acids. Germline V CDR1 and CDR2: LGHDT, YNNKEL (reference sequence). Trimming took 1 base from V and 5 from J, leaving 14 bases between them. CDR3 residues: CASSQVSSLLETQYF. As DNA, the CDR3 is TGTGCCAGCAGCCAAGTTAGTTCACTTCTGGAGACCCAGTACTTC.

CDR3 residues: CSASPSGQSYNEQFF. The DNA of the CDR3 is TGCAGTGCTAGCCCCTCGGGGCAGAGCTACAATGAGCAGTTCTTC. The chain links TRBV20-1 to TRBJ2-1, with D perhaps being TRBD1 or TRBD2 (5 bases each). The CDR3 is made up of 15 amino acids. The V gene's germline CDR1 is DFQATT and CDR2 SNEGSKA (reference sequence). V was clipped by 3 bases and J by 3 bases, with 15 bases between them.

Points on this clonotype: One base away lies a much larger clone, so this may be a sequencing read error. V gene TRBV7-2 combines with J gene TRBJ2-1, with 9 bases fitting TRBD2. CDR1 is SGHTA, CDR2 FQGNSA, per germline. This CDR3 has 16 residues. After removal of 2 bases from V and 3 bases from J, the junction contained 5 bases not matched to a gene. Here the CDR3 DNA reads TGTGCCAGCAGCTTATGGCTAGCGGGGAACTACAATGAGCAGTTCTTC. It codes for CASSLWLAGNYNEQFF.

The chain combines TRBV20-1 with TRBJ2-7; D unclear. V lost 4 bases, J lost 2 bases, and 15 bases lay in between. This CDR3 is built from 14 residues. CDR1 DFQATT and CDR2 SNEGSKA come from the germline V gene (reference sequence). The CDR3 loop is CSAIYRGETYEQYF. DNA of the CDR3: TGCAGTGCTATCTATCGTGGGGAAACCTACGAGCAGTACTTC.

The chain is built from TRBV5-1 and TRBJ2-1; tentative D call: TRBD1 (7 bases). The CDR3 sequence is 15 residues long. Trimming left V 5 bases short and J 0 bases short, with 12 bases between. Germline assignment: CDR1 SGHRS and CDR2 YFSETQ. This CDR3 reads CASRTGTYSYNEQFF. CDR3 sequence (DNA): TGCGCCAGCAGGACAGGGACTTACTCCTACAATGAGCAGTTCTTC.

This clonotype has a handful of counts. V gene TRBV5-6 combines with J gene TRBJ2-3; 12 positions match TRBD2. There are 16 residues in the CDR3. The trim removed 4 bases at V and 1 base at J, leaving 4 bases unmatched. CDR1 is SGHDT and CDR2 is YYEEEE in the germline V gene. The CDR3 nucleotides read TGTGCCAGCAGCCTCCGACTAGCGGGAGGCACAGATACGCAGTATTTT. Amino acid sequence: CASSLRLAGGTDTQYF.

This clonotype turned up a few times. Likely a read error: the CDR3 ends without its conserved phenylalanine or tryptophan. The V and J genes are TRBV7-3 and TRBJ2-1, with 9 bases lining up with TRBD2. CDR1 is SGHTA and CDR2 is FQGTGA in the germline V gene. V dropped 5 bases and J dropped 7; count of bases not matched to a gene: 9. The CDR3 loop spans 15 amino acids. The CDR3 region has the DNA TGTGCCAGCAGCCCCCTGGCGGGGGGGGTAAATGAGCAGTTCTTA. As protein: CASSPLAGGVNEQFL.

This clonotype was detected many times. The chain employs TRBV12-3 or TRBV12-4 and TRBJ2-3; D call uncertain. The CDR3 is 14 residues long. With 6 bases removed from V and 2 bases from J, the gap between germline ends came to 12 bases. The CDR3 here is CASSLRAFTDTQYF. DNA for the CDR3: TGTGCCAGCAGCCTTCGGGCCTTCACAGATACGCAGTATTTT.

This clonotype was observed a few times. This chain links TRBV7-9 with TRBJ1-2, with 8 bases matching TRBD1. The CDR3 sequence is 15 residues long. The V and J ends lost 5 bases and 0 bases, in that order; junction bases with no gene match: 5. Germline CDR1 and CDR2: SEHNR and FQNEAQ (reference sequence). CDR3 in DNA: TGTGCCAGCAGCGCGACAGGGGAAGCTAACTATGGCTACACCTTC. As protein: CASSATGEANYGYTF.

The table lists this clonotype with a few counts. The rearrangement joins TRBV7-9 to TRBJ1-1, with 7 bases lining up with TRBD1. The CDR3 length is 13 residues. The germline gives CDR1 SEHNR, CDR2 FQNEAQ (reference sequence). The V and J ends lost 7 bases and 3 bases, in that order; junction bases with no gene match: 5. The CDR3 DNA reads TGTGCCAGCACCTTTCAGGGGGACACTGAAGCTTTCTTT. Its protein is CASTFQGDTEAFF.

In its sample, this clonotype was seen many times. The CDR3 here is CASARTAGGTEAFF. The CDR3 nucleotides read TGTGCCAGCGCCAGGACCGCGGGGGGGACTGAAGCTTTCTTT. The gene calls are TRBV7-6 and TRBJ1-1; maybe TRBD1 (5 bases). The CDR3 spans 14 residues. The V gene lost 8 bases and the J gene lost 5 bases, with 18 bases spanning the gap. The V gene's germline CDR1 is SGHVS and CDR2 FNYEAQ.

There are a few counts of this clonotype. V is TRBV7-2 and J is TRBJ2-2; either TRBD1 or TRBD2 may fit D (6 bases each). This CDR3 has 17 amino acids. The ends were cut back, 7 bases at V and 0 bases at J, with 18 bases in the middle. CDR1 is SGHTA, CDR2 FQGNSA, per germline. The CDR3 reads CASTLFVGGPNTGELFF. CDR3 DNA: TGTGCCAGCACCCTCTTCGTCGGGGGCCCGAACACCGGGGAGCTGTTTTTT.

CDR3: CASSPPSAGREKLFF. The CDR3 DNA is TGTGCCAGCTCACCACCTTCAGCAGGGCGCGAAAAACTGTTTTTT. V is TRBV18 and J is TRBJ1-4; D is perhaps TRBD1 (5 bases). The CDR3 is made up of 15 amino acids. Germline CDR1 reads KGHSH; CDR2 reads LQKENI. With 0 bases removed from V and 8 bases from J, the gap between germline ends came to 13 bases.

This clonotype was detected only a few times. The V call is TRBV6-1, the J call TRBJ1-4; 7 bases are shared with TRBD1. The V and J ends lost 10 bases and 5 bases, in that order; junction bases with no gene match: 7. CDR1 and CDR2 (germline): MNHNS, SASEGT. The CDR3 consists of 13 residues. Written as DNA, the CDR3 is TGTGCCACCCGGACAGGAGGGAATGAAAAACTGTTTTTT. This codes for CATRTGGNEKLFF.

The gene calls are TRBV7-8 and TRBJ1-4, with D possibly TRBD1 on 6 matching bases. The germline gives CDR1 SGHVS, CDR2 FQNEAQ. CDR3 length equals 14 residues. The V and J ends lost 1 base and 12 bases respectively, with 15 bases between them. The CDR3: CASSLVSLGHELFF. In DNA form, the CDR3 reads TGTGCCAGCAGCTTAGTTAGTTTGGGACATGAACTGTTTTTT.

This clonotype was counted at least ten times. The rearrangement links TRBV19 to TRBJ2-3, with TRBD1 identical over 9 bases. Germline CDR1 and CDR2: LNHDA and SQIVND (reference sequence). Germline trimming cut 6 bases from V and 1 base from J; bases unmatched to any gene: 8. CDR3 length: 16 amino acids. CDR3 DNA sequence: TGTGCCAGTAGCCCAGAGGACAGGGGTCGCACAGATACGCAGTATTTT. Translated, it gives CASSPEDRGRTDTQYF.